The source of this T cell receptor (beta chain) is a study of read filtering for tumor transcriptome and immune sequencing. At least ten counts were recorded for this clonotype. CDR3 length equals 16 residues. Looked up from germline, CDR1 is SEHNR and CDR2 is FQNEAQ (reference sequence). Trimming took 5 bases from V and 1 from J; bases not matched to a gene: 3. This library used about 400 ng RNA and molecular barcoded adaptors spanning alpha/delta and beta/gamma chains. Each CDR3 protein is one row after TCRdb ran MiXCR on the reads. Here the sample spans about 27,000 distinct CDR3 sequences, roughly 14% being singletons.

The chain joins TRBV7-9 to TRBJ2-3; 13 nucleotides line up with TRBD2. This clonotype was obtained from a donor aged 40 or older with multiple myeloma. The sample was a population of CD138-negative cells sorted from bone marrow. The CDR3 nucleotides read TGTGCCAGCAGCGATACTAGCGGGAGGGGCACAGATACGCAGTATTTT. Translation gives CASSDTSGRGTDTQYF. Complete variable domain (other parts from reference TRBV7-9 and TRBJ2-3): DTGVSQNPRHKITKRGQNVTFRCDPISEHNRLYWYRQTLGQGPEFLTYFQNEAQLEKSRLLSDRFSAERPKGSFSTLEIQRTEQGDSAMYLCASSDTSGRGTDTQYFGPGTRLTVL.